The sequence of this TCR beta chain was determined in a study of CD8+CD57+ T cells in acquired aplastic anemia. At the level of the study: Sorted CD4+ and CD8+ cell DNA averaged around 3 ug. As sequenced from healthy donors, CD4+ cells averaged around 11 million reads.

Trimming took 1 base from V and 5 from J; bases not matched to a gene: 3. The length of the CDR3 is 15 residues. Germline CDR1 SGHAT, CDR2 FQNNGV. On this clonotype: What it recognizes is unknown.

Genomic DNA, serving as template, underwent TCR beta VDJ and CDR3 profiling. TCRdb used MiXCR to reprocess the reads, holding one entry per CDR3 protein. This sample has 75,000 to 90,000 distinct CDR3 sequences, with more than 40% found just once. Whole-study findings and limits: Controls and patients did not differ significantly in CD8+ Simpson's diversity.

The chain joins TRBV11-2 to TRBJ2-3; 10 positions match TRBD2. This TCR was recovered from a human donor in good health, serving as a control. Sequencing was done on a sample of sorted CD4+, CD8+, or CD8+CD57+ T cells (not recorded which) from PBMCs. Written as DNA, the CDR3 is TGTGCCAGCAGCTTAGGAGCGGGAGGGATAGATACGCAGTATTTT. The encoded protein is CASSLGAGGIDTQYF.